These 22 T cell receptor beta chains were sequenced from one sample in a study of blood T cell repertoires in COVID-19. The repertoire was sequenced with immunoSEQ multiplex PCR; TCRdb's copy has only in-frame clones and lacks some. The sample contains 84,000 or so clones, approximately 78% of which appear only once. The sample taken for sequencing was peripheral blood. These receptors all stem from a man aged 55 to 70 with COVID-19, enrolled during active disease.

V is TRBV7-3 and J is TRBJ2-2; the D gene is possibly TRBD1 (5 bases). Germline CDR1 and CDR2: SGHTA and FQGTGA. This CDR3 contains 13 residues. Trimming stripped 6 bases from V and 7 bases from J, with 12 bases between. The chain's CDR3 is CASRDQGFGELFF. The CDR3 DNA reads as TGTGCCAGCAGAGATCAGGGTTTCGGGGAGCTGTTTTTT.

V usage is TRBV7-2 and J usage is TRBJ2-1, with 14 bases lining up with TRBD2. Per germline, CDR1 SGHTA and CDR2 FQGNSA. Germline trimming cut 5 bases from V and 7 bases from J; bases unmatched to any gene: 4. The length of the CDR3 is 15 residues. CDR3 loop: CASSARLAGGNEQFF. In DNA form, the CDR3 reads TGTGCCAGCAGCGCTAGACTAGCGGGAGGGAATGAGCAGTTCTTC.

This chain joins TRBV12-3 or TRBV12-4 and TRBJ1-4; the D gene is possibly TRBD1 (5 bases). V was clipped by 3 bases and J by 5 bases, with 7 bases between them. There are 13 residues in the CDR3. CDR3 DNA: TGTGCCAGCAGTTTCGGGGGGAATGAAAAACTGTTTTTT. Translated, it gives CASSFGGNEKLFF.

As DNA, the CDR3 is TGTGCCAGCACCCAGGGGGCTGTCCCCTACGAGCAGTACTTC. This translates into CASTQGAVPYEQYF. The J gene is TRBJ2-7, the V gene TRBV5-6; 8 bases are shared with TRBD1. This CDR3 region has 14 residues. Trimming removed 6 bases from V and 2 bases from J; junction bases left unmatched: 7. Germline V CDR1 and CDR2: SGHDT, YYEEEE.

The J gene is TRBJ2-5, the V gene TRBV6-6, with 7 positions matching TRBD1. Unmatched junction bases numbered 8, after V lost 3 bases and J lost 4 bases. CDR3 length: 15 residues. The V gene's germline CDR1 is MNHNY and CDR2 SVGAGI (reference sequence). The CDR3 reads CASSYYGQGVETQYF. The CDR3 DNA follows: TGTGCCAGCAGTTATTACGGCCAGGGGGTAGAGACCCAGTACTTC.

V is TRBV7-2 and J is TRBJ1-2; D remains ambiguous. The V gene's germline CDR1 is SGHTA and CDR2 FQGNSA. Trimming removed 1 base at V and 4 bases at J, with 10 bases between. The CDR3 runs 14 residues. CDR3 sequence: CASSLGWSGYGYTF. CDR3 nucleotide sequence: TGTGCCAGCAGCTTAGGGTGGTCGGGCTATGGCTACACCTTC.

The genes are TRBV5-1 and TRBJ2-5, with unresolved D. CDR1 and CDR2 (germline): SGHRS, YFSETQ. This CDR3 is built from 15 residues. V dropped 4 bases and J dropped 5 bases, with 18 bases sitting between them. CDR3 DNA sequence: TGCGCCAGCAGCCACGCCGATAGACTGTCGGAGACCCAGTACTTC. Protein sequence: CASSHADRLSETQYF.

The rearrangement joins TRBV6-5 to TRBJ2-7, with D tentatively TRBD2 (6 bases). Germline V gene data show CDR1 as MNHEY and CDR2 as SVGAGI. The CDR3 extends over 15 amino acids. V was pared by 5 bases and J by 1 base, with 15 bases between. CDR3 bases: TGTGCCAGCAGTCCTGACCCGGGGGTGTCCTACGAGCAGTACTTC. This encodes CASSPDPGVSYEQYF.

The chain combines TRBV2 with TRBJ2-7; 7 nucleotides align to TRBD1. Germline CDR1 SNHLY, CDR2 FYNNEI. The CDR3 sequence is 15 residues long. Trimming took 6 bases from V and 9 from J; bases not matched to a gene: 17. CDR3 amino acids: CASRADRTEVYPQYF. Here the CDR3 DNA reads TGTGCCAGCAGGGCGGACAGGACTGAGGTCTACCCGCAGTACTTC.

J is TRBJ1-1 and V is TRBV30; 7 bases are shared with TRBD1. J lost 1 base, V lost 5 bases, and 4 bases had no gene match. The CDR3 extends over 13 amino acids. CDR1 and CDR2 from the germline V gene are GTSNPN and SVGIG (reference sequence). This CDR3 reads CAWQTGPNTEAFF. The CDR3 DNA sequence: TGTGCCTGGCAGACAGGGCCGAACACTGAAGCTTTCTTT. Drawing the rest from reference TRBV30 and TRBJ1-1, the complete variable domain is SQTIHQWPATLVQPVGSPLSLECTVEGTSNPNLYWYRQAAGRGLQLLFYSVGIGQISSEVPQNLSASRPQDRQFILSSKKLLLSDSGFYLCAWQTGPNTEAFFGQGTRLTVV.

The J gene is TRBJ1-4, the V gene TRBV7-9; 9 bases match TRBD1. V dropped 6 bases and J dropped 7; count of bases not matched to a gene: 6. This CDR3 region has 14 residues. From germline, CDR1 is SEHNR and CDR2 FQNEAQ (reference sequence). The CDR3: CASRRTGEGEKLFF. CDR3 in DNA: TGTGCCAGCAGACGGACAGGGGAGGGTGAAAAACTGTTTTTT.

The genes are TRBV7-6 and TRBJ1-3, with TRBD1 as a possible D gene (5 bases). Germline CDR1 reads SGHVS; CDR2 reads FNYEAQ. Trimming took 5 bases from V and 0 from J, leaving 11 bases between them. The CDR3 spans 15 residues. The CDR3 loop is CASSPGPYSGNTIYF. The DNA of the CDR3 is TGTGCCAGCAGCCCAGGGCCATACTCTGGAAACACCATATATTTT. Using reference TRBV7-6 and TRBJ1-3 for the parts outside the CDR3, the full variable domain is GAGVSQSPRYKVTKRGQDVALRCDPISGHVSLYWYRQALGQGPEFLTYFNYEAQQDKSGLPNDRFSAERPEGSISTLTIQRTEQRDSAMYRCASSPGPYSGNTIYFGEGSWLTVV.

V and J are TRBV6-5 and TRBJ1-6, with D possibly TRBD1 on 5 matching bases. V was pared by 8 bases and J by 1 base, with 9 bases between. This CDR3 has 14 residues. CDR1 and CDR2 from the germline V gene are MNHEY and SVGAGI. CDR3 nucleotide sequence: TGTGCCAGCGGCCAGGGTTCCTATAATTCACCCCTCCACTTT. Translating it yields CASGQGSYNSPLHF.

This clone was seen only a few times. The chain recombines TRBV5-6 with TRBJ1-3; no definite D call. The CDR3 runs 17 residues. Looked up from germline, CDR1 is SGHDT and CDR2 is YYEEEE. With 6 bases removed from V and 2 bases from J, the gap between germline ends came to 21 bases. The CDR3 DNA is TGTGCCAGCACCTCGGTCGGAGGGCATGAAACTGGAAACACCATATATTTT. As protein: CASTSVGGHETGNTIYF.

The J gene is TRBJ2-5, the V gene TRBV7-3; tentative D call: TRBD1 (6 bases). Trimming shortened V by 0 bases and J by 5 bases, and 13 bases separated the two germline ends. The CDR3 covers 15 residues. Per germline, CDR1 SGHTA and CDR2 FQGTGA. The CDR3 sequence: CASSLTAGAVETQYF. In nucleotides, the CDR3 is TGTGCCAGCAGCTTAACGGCAGGGGCGGTTGAGACCCAGTACTTC.

The CDR3 region is CASSVLPGLAAHEQYF. The CDR3 nucleotides read TGTGCCAGCAGTGTTCTGCCGGGACTAGCGGCCCACGAGCAGTACTTC. The chain carries TRBV2 and TRBJ2-7; TRBD2 agrees at 11 bases. Germline V gene data show CDR1 as SNHLY and CDR2 as FYNNEI. The CDR3 spans 16 residues. The V gene end was trimmed by 4 bases and the J gene end by 5 bases; junction bases not matched to a gene: 10.

This clone occurred once. This chain connects TRBV6-6 to TRBJ2-5; maybe TRBD2 (6 bases). Between the trimmed V and J ends, which lost 6 bases and 0 bases, there was a span of 14 bases. Germline-derived CDR1 and CDR2 are MNHNY and SVGAGI (reference sequence). The CDR3 is 15 residues long. This CDR3 is CASSHGRRDQETQYF. In DNA form, the CDR3 reads TGTGCCAGCAGCCACGGGCGGAGGGACCAAGAGACCCAGTACTTC.

The chain combines TRBV7-9 with TRBJ2-7, with D tentatively TRBD2 (5 bases). Deletions cut 5 bases from V and 0 bases from J, with 11 bases between. The CDR3 runs to 14 residues. Germline CDR1 reads SEHNR; CDR2 reads FQNEAQ (reference sequence). CDR3 in amino acids: CASSPDLSSYEQYF. CDR3 nucleotide sequence: TGTGCCAGCAGCCCGGACTTGAGCTCCTACGAGCAGTACTTC. The variable domain in full, with the rest retrieved from reference TRBV7-9 and TRBJ2-7, is DTGVSQNPRHKITKRGQNVTFRCDPISEHNRLYWYRQTLGQGPEFLTYFQNEAQLEKSRLLSDRFSAERPKGSFSTLEIQRTEQGDSAMYLCASSPDLSSYEQYFGPGTRLTVT.

The chain recombines TRBV9 with TRBJ2-3; D may be TRBD2 (7 bases). Germline V gene data show CDR1 as SGDLS and CDR2 as YYNGEE. Trimming shortened V by 0 bases and J by 2 bases, and 13 bases separated the two germline ends. This CDR3 is built from 16 residues. CDR3 sequence (DNA): TGTGCCAGCAGCGTAGAGGCGGGGGCGGTCACAGATACGCAGTATTTT. Its translation: CASSVEAGAVTDTQYF.

The V call is TRBV5-1, the J call TRBJ2-3; 9 bases fit TRBD2. CDR1 and CDR2 from the germline V gene are SGHRS and YFSETQ. J was trimmed by 5 bases and V by 3 bases; bases with no gene match: 10. The CDR3 is made up of 16 amino acids. The CDR3 loop is CASSSLAGAGIDTQYF. In DNA, the CDR3 is TGCGCCAGCAGCTCCTTAGCGGGGGCTGGTATAGATACGCAGTATTTT.

V gene TRBV7-2 combines with J gene TRBJ2-2; tentatively, D is TRBD2 (6 bases). V lost 1 base and J lost 3, with 9 bases in between. This CDR3 has 15 residues. Germline V gene sequence: CDR1 SGHTA, CDR2 FQGNSA. Written as DNA, the CDR3 is TGTGCCAGCAGCTTAGAGCGGGCCCACACCGGGGAGCTGTTTTTT. Amino acid sequence: CASSLERAHTGELFF.

The rearrangement links TRBV4-1 to TRBJ1-1; D not resolved. Trimming took off 4 bases at V and 0 bases at J, with 12 bases between the two ends. Germline CDR1 MGHRA, CDR2 YSYEKL. There are 15 residues in the CDR3. The CDR3 region has the DNA TGCGCCAGCAGCCTTCCAAACGGGGTGAACACTGAAGCTTTCTTT. Translating it yields CASSLPNGVNTEAFF.